This T cell receptor beta chain came from a study of OX40 agonist ivuxolimab in advanced cancers. On the study more broadly: In this cohort, patients received ivuxolimab, an agonistic anti-OX40 (CD134) antibody. Patients were roughly 83% male with ages about 20 to 79, mean approximately 58. Findings of the study overall: Those patients achieving a partial response at 0.1-3.0 mg/kg showed among the lowest clonal expansion.

V was pared by 9 bases and J by 2 bases, with 10 bases between. Germline CDR1 SEHNR, CDR2 FQNEAQ (reference sequence). This CDR3 comprises 12 residues. This clone has just a few counts. Its antigen is as yet unknown. Samples were taken at baseline and on day 1 of cycles 4 and 7. Assay used: immunoSEQ multiplex PCR; TCRdb lists only in-frame clones, some missing. The sample consists of 75,000 to 85,000 clones, around 87% of them appearing once. The V and J genes are TRBV7-9 and TRBJ2-5; D uncertain. This clonotype was sampled from an adult with an advanced solid tumor such as melanoma, head and neck, liver or kidney cancer. Sequenced here: CD4+ or CD8+ T cells sorted from blood, sampled in a trial of the OX40 agonist ivuxolimab. CDR3 in DNA: TGTGCCAGTACCACAGAACAAGAGACCCAGTACTTC. Residues: CASTTEQETQYF.